Listed here are 7 T cell receptor beta chains from one sample, sequenced in a study of blood T cell repertoires in COVID-19. Sequencing used immunoSEQ multiplex PCR; TCRdb keeps in-frame clones, though not all of them. The sample contains some 250,000 clones, 80% to 90% of which appear only once. Sequencing was performed on peripheral blood. The receptors were sampled from a man aged 60 to 69 with acute or convalescent COVID-19.

V gene TRBV28 combines with J gene TRBJ2-7; 7 nucleotides match TRBD1. The germline CDR1 and CDR2 sequences are MDHEN and SYDVKM. CDR3 length: 13 residues. V gave up 9 bases and J gave up 2 bases; unmatched junction bases: 7. CDR3 loop: CASHRGSPYEQYF. DNA of the CDR3: TGTGCCAGTCACAGGGGAAGTCCCTACGAGCAGTACTTC.

This rearrangement joins TRBV10-3 to TRBJ2-7; a possible D gene is TRBD2 (6 bases). The germline V and J ends were trimmed by 10 bases and 2 bases, with 9 bases remaining between them. CDR3 length: 11 residues. In germline, CDR1 is ENHRY, CDR2 SYGVKD. CDR3 in amino acids: CATSGAYEQYF. The CDR3 DNA is TGTGCCACCTCGGGGGCCTACGAGCAGTACTTC.

V is TRBV5-1 and J is TRBJ1-3; TRBD1 aligns across 10 bases. Germline CDR1 is SGHRS and CDR2 is YFSETQ. The V segment lost 3 bases and the J segment 4 bases; nucleotides outside the gene matches: 10. The CDR3 covers 17 residues. The CDR3 spells CASSSKRQGAGGNTIYF. DNA of the CDR3: TGCGCCAGCAGCTCGAAGAGACAGGGGGCAGGAGGAAACACCATATATTTT. The whole variable domain, remainder taken from reference TRBV5-1 and TRBJ1-3, is KAGVTQTPRYLIKTRGQQVTLSCSPISGHRSVSWYQQTPGQGLQFLFEYFSETQRNKGNFPGRFSGRQFSNSRSEMNVSTLELGDSALYLCASSSKRQGAGGNTIYFGEGSWLTVV.

The chain is built from TRBV5-1 and TRBJ1-1; D remains ambiguous. Trimming shortened V by 3 bases and J by 4 bases, and 13 bases separated the two germline ends. The CDR3 loop spans 14 amino acids. Germline CDR1 is SGHRS and CDR2 is YFSETQ. The CDR3 loop reads CASSSDIIGTEAFF. As DNA, the CDR3 is TGCGCCAGCAGCTCAGACATAATCGGCACTGAAGCTTTCTTT. Looking up the rest from reference TRBV5-1 and TRBJ1-1 gives the full variable domain: KAGVTQTPRYLIKTRGQQVTLSCSPISGHRSVSWYQQTPGQGLQFLFEYFSETQRNKGNFPGRFSGRQFSNSRSEMNVSTLELGDSALYLCASSSDIIGTEAFFGQGTRLTVV.

The V call is TRBV3-1 (or the pseudogene TRBV3-2), the J call TRBJ2-5, with TRBD2 matching over 14 bases. CDR3 length equals 21 residues. V was pared by 3 bases and J by 4 bases, with 19 bases of the junction left unmatched. Germline V lookup: CDR1 LGHDT, CDR2 YNNKEL (reference sequence). The CDR3 reads CASSHGWGAGTSGSVRETQYF. CDR3 bases: TGTGCCAGCAGCCATGGATGGGGGGCCGGGACTAGCGGGAGTGTTCGAGAGACCCAGTACTTC.

Only one count was recorded for this clone. The V gene is TRBV13, the J gene TRBJ1-3; a weak D match, TRBD1 (5 bases). V was trimmed by 5 bases and J by 4 bases, leaving 12 bases between them. The germline CDR1 and CDR2 sequences are PRHDT and FYEKMQ (reference sequence). The CDR3 sequence is 14 residues long. The CDR3 reads CASSPSGGGNTIYF. The CDR3 DNA reads as TGTGCCAGCAGCCCCTCGGGGGGAGGAAACACCATATATTTT. Using reference TRBV13 and TRBJ1-3 for the parts outside the CDR3, the full variable domain is AAGVIQSPRHLIKEKRETATLKCYPIPRHDTVYWYQQGPGQDPQFLISFYEKMQSDKGSIPDRFSAQQFSDYHSELNMSSLELGDSALYFCASSPSGGGNTIYFGEGSWLTVV.

The chain employs TRBV11-3 and TRBJ2-2; D may be TRBD2 (5 bases). The V and J ends lost 6 bases and 7 bases respectively, with 12 bases between them. The V gene's germline CDR1 is SGHNT and CDR2 YENEEA. CDR3 length: 13 residues. CDR3 nucleotide sequence: TGTGCCAGCAGTCAACTAGTAGGCGGGGAGCTGTTTTTT. Protein product: CASSQLVGGELFF.